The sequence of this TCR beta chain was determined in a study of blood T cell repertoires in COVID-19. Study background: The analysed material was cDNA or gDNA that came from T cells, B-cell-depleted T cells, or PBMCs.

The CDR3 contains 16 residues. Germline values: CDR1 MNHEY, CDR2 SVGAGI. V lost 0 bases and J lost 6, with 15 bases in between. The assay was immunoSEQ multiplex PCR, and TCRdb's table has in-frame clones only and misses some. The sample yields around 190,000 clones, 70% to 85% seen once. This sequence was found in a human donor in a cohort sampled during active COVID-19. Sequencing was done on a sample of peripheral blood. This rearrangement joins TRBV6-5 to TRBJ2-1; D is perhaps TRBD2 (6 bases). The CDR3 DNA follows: TGTGCCAGCAGTTACTCGACGGGGGAAGTGGGCAATGAGCAGTTCTTC. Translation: CASSYSTGEVGNEQFF.